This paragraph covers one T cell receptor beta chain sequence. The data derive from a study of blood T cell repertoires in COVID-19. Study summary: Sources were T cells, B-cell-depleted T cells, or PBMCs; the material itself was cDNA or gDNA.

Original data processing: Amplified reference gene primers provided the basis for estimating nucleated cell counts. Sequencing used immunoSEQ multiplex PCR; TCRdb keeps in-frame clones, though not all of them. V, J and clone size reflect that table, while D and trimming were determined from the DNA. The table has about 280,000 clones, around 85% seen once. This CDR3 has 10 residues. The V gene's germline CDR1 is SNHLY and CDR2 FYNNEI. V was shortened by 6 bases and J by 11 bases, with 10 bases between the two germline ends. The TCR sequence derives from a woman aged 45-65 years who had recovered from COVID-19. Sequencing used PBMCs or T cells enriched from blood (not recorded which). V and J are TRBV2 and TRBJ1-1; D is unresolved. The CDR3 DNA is TGTGCCAGCAGCTCTTACGCGGCTTTCTTT. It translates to CASSSYAAFF.